The clone carrying this TCR beta chain appeared a single time. Antigen specificity is unknown. These data belong to a study of shared clonotypes between healthy human individuals. Turning to the study itself: Per-donor plates numbered three CD4 naive, three CD4 memory, two CD8 naive and one CD8 memory. Findings and limits, study-wide: Clonotypes shared by all four sorted-subset donors had higher generation probabilities than non-shared clonotypes.

The genomic DNA of each subset was split evenly across several immunoSEQ plates. Measured with immunoSEQ multiplex PCR; TCRdb has only the in-frame clones, and not every one. The repertoire holds about 230,000 clones, with over 50% as singletons. In germline, CDR1 is SGHAT, CDR2 FQNNGV. Between the trimmed V and J ends, which lost 7 bases and 10 bases, there was a span of 14 bases. This CDR3 is built from 12 residues. This clonotype was obtained from a man under 40 in good health. The chain has TRBV11-2 and TRBJ2-1; D gene uncertain. The sequencing input was memory CD4+ T cells sorted from blood. Subset here: CD45RA-negative fraction. The CDR3 protein is CASTPTRSEQFF. The CDR3 coding sequence is TGTGCCAGCACCCCGACTCGCTCGGAGCAGTTCTTC.